This entry lists 26 T cell receptor beta chains sequenced from one sample in a study of blood T cell repertoires in COVID-19. Profiling relied on immunoSEQ multiplex PCR, and the TCRdb table lists in-frame clones only, not all of them. The profile covers 65,000 to 100,000 clones, with approximately 80% appearing a single time and around 13% taken by the ten largest. Material: peripheral blood. The receptor source for this set is a human donor in a cohort sampled during active COVID-19.

The chain carries TRBV14 and TRBJ1-2; possibly TRBD1 for D (5 bases). The CDR3 is made up of 14 amino acids. Germline V gene data show CDR1 as SGHDN and CDR2 as FVKESK. V was trimmed by 4 bases and J by 8 bases, leaving 17 bases between them. CDR3 in DNA: TGTGCCAGCAGCCCTTCGGGGGTTCGACCGGGCTACACCTTC. It is translated as CASSPSGVRPGYTF.

The V call is TRBV23-1, the J call TRBJ1-5; no definite D call. TRBV23-1 is noted as an ORF with a role that remains uncertain. This CDR3 is 15 amino acids long. Trimming cost V 0 bases and J 6 bases, with 12 bases left between them. The CDR3 region is CASSQSDGRRQPQHF. The CDR3, as DNA: TGCGCCAGCAGTCAATCGGATGGCAGGCGTCAGCCCCAGCATTTT.

V is TRBV6-2 or TRBV6-3 and J is TRBJ1-2; the D is unclear. V lost 2 bases and J 4 bases, leaving 8 bases between the germline ends. Germline CDR1 MNHEY, CDR2 SVGEGT. The CDR3 has 13 amino acids. The CDR3 sequence is CASSYGQSYGYTF. In DNA form, the CDR3 reads TGTGCCAGCAGTTACGGGCAGAGCTATGGCTACACCTTC.

This clone was picked up one time. The genes are TRBV5-4 and TRBJ2-2; 11 nucleotides match TRBD1. Looked up from germline, CDR1 is SGHNT and CDR2 is YYREEE (reference sequence). With V trimmed by 2 bases and J by 6 bases, 3 bases remained unmatched. The CDR3 totals 15 residues. CDR3 loop: CASSFGQGAPGELFF. CDR3 DNA sequence: TGTGCCAGCAGCTTTGGACAGGGGGCGCCCGGGGAGCTGTTTTTT.

V usage is TRBV21-1 and J usage is TRBJ1-3; no DNA check was done on the table's D call, TRBD1. TRBV21-1 is assigned pseudogene status. The CDR3 totals 17 residues. CDR3 sequence (DNA): TGTGCCAGCAGCCCCAGGGCAGGGGGCCGGTCTGGAAACACCATATATTTT. It is translated as CASSPRAGGRSGNTIYF.

This clone was observed a handful of times. This chain connects TRBV5-1 to TRBJ2-2, with TRBD1 matching over 9 bases. V lost 5 bases and J lost 6; bases outside the gene matches: 8. This CDR3 contains 15 residues. CDR1 is SGHRS and CDR2 is YFSETQ in the germline V gene. The chain's CDR3 is CASRPWTGAAGELFF. The CDR3 DNA sequence: TGCGCCAGCAGACCCTGGACAGGGGCGGCCGGGGAGCTGTTTTTT.

The rearrangement links TRBV5-6 to TRBJ1-1, with D possibly matching TRBD1 (6 bases). V was cut by 0 bases and J by 5 bases, with 11 bases left in between. Germline lookup yields CDR1 SGHDT and CDR2 YYEEEE. The CDR3 sequence is 14 residues long. The CDR3 bases are TGTGCCAGCAGCTTGGCGGGGGGCCTTACTGAAGCTTTCTTT. Amino acids: CASSLAGGLTEAFF.

The chain carries TRBV12-3 or TRBV12-4 and TRBJ1-2; no definite D call. The CDR3 extends over 12 amino acids. V dropped 5 bases and J dropped 12 bases, with 16 bases sitting between them. The CDR3 sequence is CASSQRGPGDTF. The CDR3 bases are TGTGCCAGCAGTCAACGAGGGCCTGGTGACACCTTC.

The CDR3 reads CASRQRQYKEDEKLFF. The CDR3 bases are TGTGCCAGCAGGCAGCGACAGTACAAGGAAGATGAAAAACTGTTTTTT. The V call is TRBV6-4, the J call TRBJ1-4, with D possibly matching TRBD1 (5 bases). CDR3 length equals 16 residues. Trimming took 6 bases from V and 6 from J, leaving 20 bases between them. Germline CDR1 is MRHNA and CDR2 is SNTAGT.

There are a few counts of this clone. V usage is TRBV19 and J usage is TRBJ2-2, with D tentatively TRBD2 (5 bases). V was clipped by 7 bases and J by 7 bases, with 10 bases between them. The CDR3 runs 12 residues. The germline CDR1 and CDR2 sequences are LNHDA and SQIVND (reference sequence). The CDR3 loop reads CASKLGRGELFF. CDR3 sequence (DNA): TGTGCCAGTAAACTAGGGCGCGGGGAGCTGTTTTTT.

V is TRBV11-3 and J is TRBJ2-1; 7 positions match TRBD2. Germline V gene sequence: CDR1 SGHNT, CDR2 YENEEA. The V and J ends lost 5 bases and 9 bases, in that order; junction bases with no gene match: 22. The CDR3 sequence is 18 residues long. The CDR3 region is CASSHGGYGGGFPGEQFF. The CDR3 nucleotides are TGTGCCAGCAGCCACGGGGGTTACGGCGGGGGATTCCCAGGTGAGCAGTTCTTC.

This chain joins TRBV9 and TRBJ2-1; 11 bases fit TRBD2. This CDR3 has 16 residues. V lost 2 bases and J lost 9; bases outside the gene matches: 10. Germline CDR1 SGDLS, CDR2 YYNGEE. The CDR3 nucleotides are TGTGCCAGCAGCGTTGGAGGTAGCGGGGGGGCAGGTGAGCAGTTCTTC. Amino acid sequence: CASSVGGSGGAGEQFF. Looking up the rest from reference TRBV9 and TRBJ2-1 gives the full variable domain: DSGVTQTPKHLITATGQRVTLRCSPRSGDLSVYWYQQSLDQGLQFLIQYYNGEERAKGNILERFSAQQFPDLHSELNLSSLELGDSALYFCASSVGGSGGAGEQFFGPGTRLTVL.

This clone appeared once. This chain joins TRBV10-2 and TRBJ2-1, with 9 bases identical to TRBD2. The CDR3 spans 15 residues. The V and J ends lost 3 bases and 7 bases, in that order; junction bases with no gene match: 7. Germline CDR1 is WSHSY and CDR2 is SAAADI. As DNA, the CDR3 is TGCGCCAGCAGTGATCCAGCGGGGGGTTTTAATGAGCAGTTCTTC. It codes for CASSDPAGGFNEQFF.

The V and J genes are TRBV10-2 and TRBJ1-6; 7 bases agree with TRBD1. This CDR3 contains 15 residues. V lost 3 bases, J lost 6 bases, and 5 bases stayed unmatched. Germline V gene data show CDR1 as WSHSY and CDR2 as SAAADI. CDR3 amino acids: CASSEDRVSNSPLHF. CDR3 DNA sequence: TGCGCCAGCAGTGAAGACAGGGTCAGTAATTCACCCCTCCACTTT.

Only a few counts were recorded for this clone. This chain joins TRBV3-1 (or the pseudogene TRBV3-2) and TRBJ2-2, with TRBD1 matching over 11 bases. From germline, CDR1 is LGHDT and CDR2 YNNKEL (reference sequence). V trimming: 3 bases; J trimming: 5 bases; junction bases outside the gene matches: 8. CDR3 length: 17 amino acids. CDR3 coding DNA: TGTGCCAGCAGCCACAGAGGACAGGGGGCGCGGACCGGGGAGCTGTTTTTT. It translates to CASSHRGQGARTGELFF.

The J gene is TRBJ1-2, the V gene TRBV5-1; TRBD1 is a possible D gene (6 bases). Trimming stripped 4 bases from V and 1 base from J, with 11 bases between. The CDR3 covers 14 residues. The germline V gene encodes CDR1 SGHRS and CDR2 YFSETQ. The CDR3 sequence is CASSQDSFNYGYTF. The CDR3 DNA reads as TGCGCCAGCAGCCAGGACAGTTTTAACTATGGCTACACCTTC.

This rearrangement joins TRBV28 to TRBJ2-7, with D maybe TRBD2 (5 bases). Germline V gene sequence: CDR1 MDHEN, CDR2 SYDVKM. V gave up 6 bases and J gave up 2 bases, with 11 bases separating them. The CDR3 loop spans 13 amino acids. The CDR3 is CASRFTGTYEQYF. In nucleotides, the CDR3 is TGTGCCAGCAGATTCACCGGGACCTACGAGCAGTACTTC.

This clone was counted once. CDR3: CASSWTGGTEAFF. The DNA of the CDR3 is TGTGCCAGCAGCTGGACAGGAGGGACTGAAGCTTTCTTT. The chain uses TRBV3-1 (or the pseudogene TRBV3-2) and TRBJ1-1, with 7 bases aligning to TRBD1. The CDR3 runs to 13 residues. Germline-derived CDR1 and CDR2 are LGHDT and YNNKEL (reference sequence). The J segment lost 5 bases and the V segment lost 5 bases, leaving 5 bases of the junction unmatched.

The chain carries TRBV6-2 or TRBV6-3 and TRBJ1-5; TRBD1 might be the D (5 bases). The germline CDR1 and CDR2 sequences are MNHEY and SVGEGT. Trimming pared 6 bases from V and 2 bases from J, leaving 14 bases between. CDR3 length equals 15 residues. DNA for the CDR3: TGTGCCAGCAGCCCCGTCAGGGCGGGCAATCAGCCCCAGCATTTT. It specifies CASSPVRAGNQPQHF.

The genes are TRBV28 and TRBJ1-4; D ambiguous. Germline V CDR1 and CDR2: MDHEN, SYDVKM. CDR3 length: 13 amino acids. With 5 bases removed from V and 0 bases from J, the gap between germline ends came to 4 bases. This CDR3 is CASSPSTNEKLFF. The CDR3 nucleotides read TGTGCCAGCAGTCCTTCAACTAATGAAAAACTGTTTTTT.

With respect to this clone: The junction departs from germline at one end; a sequencing error may be responsible. The CDR3 is CASRETGRTDTQYF. The CDR3 nucleotides are TGTGCCAGCAGAGAGACAGGACGCACTGATACGCAGTATTTT. The J gene is TRBJ2-3, the V gene TRBV6-4; tentative D call: TRBD1 (6 bases). CDR1 is MRHNA and CDR2 is SNTAGT in the germline V gene. This CDR3 region has 14 residues.

The chain joins TRBV11-2 to TRBJ1-1; D is undetermined. This CDR3 has 14 residues. Germline values: CDR1 SGHAT, CDR2 FQNNGV. V was cut by 1 base and J by 2 bases, with 8 bases left in between. DNA for the CDR3: TGTGCCAGCAGCTTAGTGGCCCGTAACACTGAAGCTTTCTTT. Translating it yields CASSLVARNTEAFF.

This clone occurred once. The chain carries TRBV18 and TRBJ1-1; 9 bases are shared with TRBD1. Germline V lookup: CDR1 KGHSH, CDR2 LQKENI. V was clipped by 6 bases and J by 2 bases; unmatched bases: 10. The CDR3 has 16 amino acids. The CDR3 spells CASSQTPGQGNTEAFF. CDR3 sequence (DNA): TGTGCCAGCTCGCAGACACCGGGACAGGGAAACACTGAAGCTTTCTTT.

This clone was picked up a small number of times. The chain has TRBV9 and TRBJ2-2; D is perhaps TRBD1 (5 bases). Looked up from germline, CDR1 is SGDLS and CDR2 is YYNGEE. This CDR3 spans 19 amino acids. V shed 0 bases and J shed 2 bases, with 20 bases lying between them. The CDR3 loop reads CASSVEGREGVFNTGELFF. DNA of the CDR3: TGTGCCAGCAGCGTAGAGGGCAGGGAAGGAGTTTTTAACACCGGGGAGCTGTTTTTT. The full variable domain, its missing parts supplied by reference TRBV9 and TRBJ2-2, is DSGVTQTPKHLITATGQRVTLRCSPRSGDLSVYWYQQSLDQGLQFLIQYYNGEERAKGNILERFSAQQFPDLHSELNLSSLELGDSALYFCASSVEGREGVFNTGELFFGEGSRLTVL.

The rearrangement joins TRBV12-3 or TRBV12-4 to TRBJ2-7, with D possibly TRBD2 on 5 matching bases. This CDR3 has 13 amino acids. Trimming cost V 7 bases and J 2 bases, with 12 bases left between them. The CDR3 sequence is CASTPGLAYEQYF. The CDR3 nucleotides read TGTGCCAGCACCCCTGGACTCGCCTACGAGCAGTACTTC.

J is TRBJ2-7 and V is TRBV7-2, with no clear D. The CDR3 is 14 amino acids. Germline CDR1 reads SGHTA; CDR2 reads FQGNSA. Trimming pared 1 base from V and 2 bases from J, leaving 9 bases between. CDR3: CASSLGAQTYEQYF. The CDR3 region has the DNA TGTGCCAGCAGCTTAGGTGCACAGACCTACGAGCAGTACTTC.